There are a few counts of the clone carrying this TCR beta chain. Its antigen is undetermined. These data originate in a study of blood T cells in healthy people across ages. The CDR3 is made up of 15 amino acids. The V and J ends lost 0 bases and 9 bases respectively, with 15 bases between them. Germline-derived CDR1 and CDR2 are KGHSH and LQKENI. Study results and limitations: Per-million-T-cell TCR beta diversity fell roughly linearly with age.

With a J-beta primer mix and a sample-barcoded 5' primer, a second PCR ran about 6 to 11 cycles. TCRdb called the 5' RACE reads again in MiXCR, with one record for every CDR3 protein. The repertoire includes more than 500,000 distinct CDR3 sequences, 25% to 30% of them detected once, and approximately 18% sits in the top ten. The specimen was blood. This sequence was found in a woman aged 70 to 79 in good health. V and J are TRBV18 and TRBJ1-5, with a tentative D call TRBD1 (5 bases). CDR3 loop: CASSPPQGTGRPQHF. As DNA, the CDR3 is TGTGCCAGCTCACCACCGCAGGGAACGGGTCGGCCCCAGCATTTT.